The next 3 T cell receptor beta chains were all read from a single sample in a study of cytomegalovirus exposure and HLA in healthy donors. It was with 60 Vbeta and 13 Jbeta primers that the PCR ran. Method: immunoSEQ multiplex PCR; TCRdb's copy keeps in-frame clones and lacks some. The table has 140,000 to 150,000 clones, 80% to 85% seen once. Source material: PBMCs. The receptors shown here come from a male donor in good health and CMV-seronegative.

The chain uses TRBV7-9 and TRBJ1-1; 8 bases map to TRBD1. Trimming removed 5 bases from V and 1 base from J; junction bases left unmatched: 6. CDR1 SEHNR and CDR2 FQNEAQ come from the germline V gene (reference sequence). There are 15 residues in the CDR3. The CDR3 reads CASSPSTGGNTEAFF. In nucleotides, the CDR3 is TGTGCCAGCAGCCCGTCAACAGGGGGGAACACTGAAGCTTTCTTT.

This clone has more than one count but fewer than ten. Other nucleotide sequences from this sample produce the same CDR3. The genes are TRBV5-1 and TRBJ2-7; D is ambiguous. The CDR3 contains 13 residues. V lost 0 bases, J lost 2 bases, and 6 bases lay in between. Germline V CDR1 and CDR2: SGHRS, YFSETQ. The chain's CDR3 is CASSLDLTYEQYF. In DNA form, the CDR3 reads TGCGCCAGCAGCTTGGATCTAACCTACGAGCAGTACTTC. Complete variable domain (other parts from reference TRBV5-1 and TRBJ2-7): KAGVTQTPRYLIKTRGQQVTLSCSPISGHRSVSWYQQTPGQGLQFLFEYFSETQRNKGNFPGRFSGRQFSNSRSEMNVSTLELGDSALYLCASSLDLTYEQYFGPGTRLTVT.

The chain employs TRBV6-4 and TRBJ2-2; TRBD1 matches at 8 bases. Germline V gene lookup returns CDR1 MRHNA and CDR2 SNTAGT. CDR3 length: 14 amino acids. V was pared by 4 bases and J by 4 bases, with 2 bases of the junction left unmatched. The CDR3 coding sequence is TGTGCCAGCAGTGGGACAGGGAGCACCGGGGAGCTGTTTTTT. It encodes CASSGTGSTGELFF.